These T cell receptor beta chains were read from a single sample in a study of cytomegalovirus exposure and HLA in healthy donors. The table came from immunoSEQ multiplex PCR; TCRdb's copy has only in-frame clones and leaves some out. The table records roughly 71,000 clones, 74% of them present only once. The sequenced sample consisted of PBMCs. These receptors originate from a human donor in good health. Both conserved end residues are part of each CDR3. Each record gives: V gene, clone size, J gene, D gene, CDR3 protein, CDR3 DNA. A D gene is named only where the DNA matches it firmly. A clone size is listed for some rows: how often the clone was seen (once, few, many), or a class if it is expanded.

>TRBV6-1|.|TRBJ2-5|TRBD1
CASTPGTEEQYF
TGTGCCAGCACACCGGGGACAGAGGAGCAGTACTTC
>TRBV9|.|TRBJ1-1|.
CASSPQGEAFF
TGTGCCAGCAGCCCCCAGGGTGAAGCTTTCTTT
>TRBV6-5|.|TRBJ2-3|TRBD1
CASSRTGDRTDTQYF
TGTGCCAGCAGTCGGACAGGGGATAGAACAGATACGCAGTATTTT
>TRBV15|few|TRBJ1-5|.
CATSRDEDSQDNQPQHF
TGTGCCACCAGCAGAGATGAGGACAGCCAAGATAATCAGCCCCAGCATTTT
>TRBV7-3|.|TRBJ1-3|TRBD1
CASSLSGGGGNTIYF
TGTGCCAGCAGCTTATCAGGGGGAGGTGGAAACACCATATATTTT
>TRBV6-1|.|TRBJ2-7|TRBD1
CASRFRGQGHEQYF
TGTGCCAGCCGGTTTAGGGGACAGGGCCACGAGCAGTACTTC
>TRBV6-5|.|TRBJ1-1|TRBD1
CASSYARGHTEAFF
TGTGCCAGCAGTTACGCCAGGGGGCACACTGAAGCTTTCTTT
>TRBV5-1|.|TRBJ2-7|TRBD1
CASSLAHGQAYEQYF
TGCGCCAGCAGCTTGGCTCACGGACAGGCCTACGAGCAGTACTTC
>TRBV30|.|TRBJ1-5|TRBD1
CAWSSTGEKGQPQHF
TGTGCCTGGTCTAGCACAGGGGAAAAGGGTCAGCCCCAGCATTTT
>TRBV29-1|few|TRBJ2-5|TRBD2
CSAVGRPGGRAAGETQYF
TGCAGCGCCGTTGGACGCCCCGGCGGGAGGGCCGCGGGGGAGACCCAGTACTTC
>TRBV6-5|few|TRBJ2-5|.
CASSWGQTQYF
TGTGCCAGCAGTTGGGGGCAGACCCAGTACTTC
>TRBV6-1|.|TRBJ2-7|.
CASSEAGRGAAGYEQYF
TGTGCCAGCAGTGAAGCGGGCAGGGGGGCGGCGGGCTACGAGCAGTACTTC
>TRBV7-9|few|TRBJ2-7|.
CASSFPPDPGRFGYEQYF
TGTGCCAGCAGCTTCCCCCCTGACCCAGGGCGCTTTGGCTACGAGCAGTACTTC
>TRBV6-6|.|TRBJ2-2|.
CASSKEGGELFF
TGTGCCAGCAGTAAGGAGGGGGGGGAGCTGTTTTTT
>TRBV21-1|.|TRBJ1-5|.
CASSIGEGVNQPQHF
TGTGCCAGCAGCATCGGGGAGGGGGTCAATCAGCCCCAGCATTTT
>TRBV5-4|.|TRBJ2-7|.
CASSLRRTGTYEQYF
TGTGCCAGCAGCTTGAGAAGGACTGGAACTTACGAGCAGTACTTC
>TRBV28|.|TRBJ1-5|.
CASSLQNGNQPQHF
TGTGCCAGCAGTTTGCAGAACGGCAATCAGCCCCAGCATTTT
>TRBV2|.|TRBJ1-5|.
CASGGGPSNQPQHF
TGTGCCAGCGGCGGGGGCCCCAGCAATCAGCCCCAGCATTTT
>TRBV19|.|TRBJ2-3|TRBD2
CASSPLTSGSMGDTQYF
TGTGCCAGTAGCCCCCTGACTAGCGGGAGTATGGGAGATACGCAGTATTTT
>TRBV7-2|.|TRBJ2-7|TRBD2
CASSLALGSGISYEQYF
TGTGCCAGCAGCTTAGCGCTAGGAAGCGGGATCTCCTACGAGCAGTACTTC
>TRBV7-6|.|TRBJ2-7|TRBD1
CASSLSQGAYEQYF
TGTGCCAGCAGCTTAAGCCAGGGGGCCTACGAGCAGTACTTC
>TRBV29-1|.|TRBJ2-7|.
CSVVGDEQYF
TGCAGCGTTGTGGGAGACGAGCAGTACTTC
>TRBV5-1|.|TRBJ1-1|TRBD1
CASSSRQGEGSEAFF
TGCGCCAGCAGCTCCCGACAGGGGGAAGGCTCTGAAGCTTTCTTT
>TRBV11-2|.|TRBJ2-1|.
CASSSGSQYNEQFF
TGTGCCAGCAGTTCGGGGTCCCAATACAATGAGCAGTTCTTC
>TRBV29-1|.|TRBJ2-3|TRBD2
CSVDGLAGVPDTQYF
TGCAGCGTTGATGGACTAGCGGGAGTGCCAGATACGCAGTATTTC
>TRBV5-5|.|TRBJ2-7|TRBD2
CASSPAGLAVSYEQYF
TGTGCCAGCAGCCCTGCGGGACTAGCGGTCTCCTACGAGCAGTACTTC
>TRBV5-1|.|TRBJ1-1|TRBD1
CASSRAGTGGVDTEAFF
TGCGCCAGCAGCCGAGCTGGGACAGGGGGAGTGGACACTGAAGCTTTCTTT
>TRBV5-8|.|TRBJ1-2|TRBD1
CASSMTGFGYTF
TGTGCCAGCAGCATGACAGGGTTCGGCTACACCTTC
>TRBV5-4|.|TRBJ2-2|TRBD2
CASSLARGQLAGGTGELFF
TGTGCCAGCAGCTTGGCCAGGGGGCAACTAGCGGGAGGAACCGGGGAGCTGTTTTTT
>TRBV5-4|few|TRBJ2-7|TRBD2
CASSTGLTLEEQYF
TGTGCCAGCAGCACGGGACTAACCCTCGAGGAGCAGTACTTC
>TRBV5-1|.|TRBJ1-5|.
CASSLEAGPNQPQHF
TGCGCCAGCAGCTTGGAGGCAGGGCCCAATCAGCCCCAGCATTTT
>TRBV5-1|few|TRBJ1-1|.
CASSFPAGGEAFF
TGCGCCAGCAGCTTTCCGGCCGGGGGGGAAGCTTTCTTT
>TRBV30|.|TRBJ2-2|.
CAWSPGFTGELFF
TGTGCCTGGAGTCCCGGGTTCACCGGGGAGCTGTTTTTT
>TRBV10-3|.|TRBJ2-1|.
CAISESRDYNEQFF
TGTGCCATCAGTGAGTCGCGGGACTACAATGAGCAGTTCTTC
>TRBV30|medium-sized|TRBJ2-2|TRBD2
CALTSGRWTGELFF
TGTGCCTTGACTAGCGGGAGATGGACCGGGGAGCTGTTTTTT
>TRBV10-3|.|TRBJ2-1|.
CAIRVPAYDEQFF
TGTGCCATCCGAGTCCCAGCGTACGATGAGCAGTTCTTC
>TRBV5-1|.|TRBJ2-2|TRBD2
CASSLGTSGRMSANTGELFF
TGCGCCAGCAGCTTGGGGACTAGCGGGAGAATGTCGGCGAACACCGGGGAGCTGTTTTTT
>TRBV27|few|TRBJ2-1|.
CASSLSGGHGRAVYNEQFF
TGTGCCAGCAGTTTAAGTGGGGGACACGGACGGGCGGTATACAATGAGCAGTTCTTC
>TRBV4-1|.|TRBJ2-7|.
CASSSIVGPYEQYF
TGCGCCAGCAGCTCTATCGTGGGCCCCTACGAGCAGTACTTC
>TRBV19|.|TRBJ2-2|TRBD1
CASSPKGQGRSSSGELFF
TGTGCCAGTAGTCCCAAGGGACAGGGGAGGAGTTCGTCCGGGGAGCTGTTTTTT
>TRBV6-1|.|TRBJ1-1|.
CASSEREGTEAFF
TGTGCCAGCAGTGAAAGGGAGGGCACTGAAGCTTTCTTT
>TRBV27|.|TRBJ2-7|TRBD1
CASSLKGDRGTGEYF
TGTGCCAGCAGTTTAAAAGGGGACAGGGGGACTGGGGAGTACTTC
>TRBV2|.|TRBJ2-7|TRBD2
CASLTSGTSYEQYF
TGTGCCAGCCTGACTAGCGGGACATCCTACGAGCAGTACTTC
>TRBV6-6|.|TRBJ2-7|.
CASSSGFPSEQYF
TGTGCCAGCAGCTCGGGGTTCCCGAGCGAGCAGTACTTC
>TRBV30|few|TRBJ1-1|TRBD1
CASKQGQSNTEAFF
TGTGCCTCAAAACAGGGACAGTCGAACACTGAAGCTTTCTTT
>TRBV7-8|.|TRBJ2-5|TRBD1
CASSPYTGEETQYF
TGTGCCAGCAGCCCATATACAGGGGAAGAGACCCAGTACTTC